The 11 T cell receptor beta chains below were found in one sample sequenced in a study of beta chain features in type 1 diabetes. As every portion of the isolated RNA was reverse transcribed, the sequencing read expressed TCRB transcripts. Clones were sequenced by immunoSEQ multiplex PCR, and TCRdb holds only the in-frame ones, with some missing. This sample has roughly 130,000 clones; around a tenth occur once, and the top ten carry approximately 0.68%. The sample consisted of central memory CD4+ T cells from blood. The receptors were sampled from a man aged 18 to 35 in good health.

CDR3 sequence reads: CASSHPPDSQAWVCSNQPQHF. The CDR3 DNA follows: TGTGCCAGCAGCCACCCCCCGGACAGCCAAGCGTGGGTTTGTAGCAATCAGCCCCAGCATTTT. This chain links TRBV4-2 with TRBJ1-5; TRBD1 might be the D (6 bases). V was trimmed by 3 bases and J by 0 bases, leaving 27 bases between them. CDR3 length equals 21 residues. Germline-derived CDR1 and CDR2 are LGHNA and YNFKEQ.

This clone was seen more than once but under ten times. V and J are TRBV7-3 and TRBJ2-2, with 8 positions matching TRBD2. The CDR3 extends over 16 amino acids. The V and J ends lost 2 bases and 1 base, in that order; junction bases with no gene match: 3. Germline CDR1 and CDR2: SGHTA and FQGTGA. The CDR3 DNA reads as TGTGCCAGCAGCTTAGGGCTAGCGGGGAACACCGGGGAGCTGTTTTTT. Translating gives CASSLGLAGNTGELFF.

The genes are TRBV30 and TRBJ2-7; D gene uncertain. With 3 bases removed from V and 1 base from J, the gap between germline ends came to 10 bases. The germline V gene encodes CDR1 GTSNPN and CDR2 SVGIG (reference sequence). This CDR3 has 13 amino acids. The chain's CDR3 is CAWRHLSSYEQYF. DNA of the CDR3: TGTGCCTGGAGACACCTCTCATCCTACGAGCAGTACTTC.

The chain uses TRBV19 and TRBJ1-5; D gene uncertain. V lost 7 bases, J lost 2 bases, and 12 bases lay in between. Germline-derived CDR1 and CDR2 are LNHDA and SQIVND (reference sequence). The CDR3 covers 14 residues. Here the CDR3 DNA reads TGTGCCAGTAAGTGGCAGTCCGGCAATCAGCCCCAGCATTTT. Translated, it gives CASKWQSGNQPQHF.

The chain has TRBV4-1 and TRBJ2-3; possibly TRBD1 for D (6 bases). The CDR3 loop spans 15 amino acids. Germline CDR1 MGHRA, CDR2 YSYEKL. Trimming took off 3 bases at V and 1 base at J, with 11 bases between the two ends. The CDR3 bases are TGCGCCAGCAGCCAGTTACAGGGCGGCACAGATACGCAGTATTTT. Its protein is CASSQLQGGTDTQYF.

This clone showed up just a few times. The rearrangement uses TRBV6-5 and TRBJ1-1, with TRBD1 identical over 7 bases. The length of the CDR3 is 14 residues. Germline V CDR1 and CDR2: MNHEY, SVGAGI. J was trimmed by 0 bases and V by 4 bases; bases with no gene match: 2. This CDR3 reads CASSLQGVNTEAFF. The CDR3 bases are TGTGCCAGCAGTTTGCAGGGGGTGAACACTGAAGCTTTCTTT.

Only a few counts were recorded for this clone. This chain joins TRBV7-7 and TRBJ2-3, with D unresolved. V was shortened by 0 bases and J by 0 bases, with 7 bases between the two germline ends. Germline V gene sequence: CDR1 SSHAT, CDR2 FNYEAQ (reference sequence). CDR3 length: 15 residues. Here the CDR3 DNA reads TGTGCCAGCAGCTTAGCCCCAGGCAGCACAGATACGCAGTATTTT. Its protein product is CASSLAPGSTDTQYF.

V and J are TRBV30 and TRBJ1-2, with no clear D. Trimming cost V 0 bases and J 9 bases, with 11 bases left between them. Per the germline V gene, CDR1 is GTSNPN and CDR2 is SVGIG (reference sequence). The CDR3 sequence is 12 residues long. The DNA for the CDR3 is TGTGCCTGGAGTGTCGACCCAGGAAGCTACACCTTC. This gives the protein CAWSVDPGSYTF.

This chain links TRBV6-5 with TRBJ2-7, with TRBD1 matching over 11 bases. V was pared by 5 bases and J by 4 bases, with 4 bases of the junction left unmatched. Germline lookup yields CDR1 MNHEY and CDR2 SVGAGI. This CDR3 has 14 amino acids. The CDR3 sequence is CASSAGQGGYEQYF. DNA of the CDR3: TGTGCCAGCAGTGCGGGACAGGGGGGTTACGAGCAGTACTTC.

CDR3 protein: CASRKAGSTEAFF. DNA for the CDR3: TGCGCCAGCAGGAAAGCAGGGTCCACTGAAGCTTTCTTT. The rearrangement joins TRBV4-3 to TRBJ1-1, with TRBD1 as a possible D gene (5 bases). The CDR3 is 13 residues long. CDR1 and CDR2 from the germline V gene are LGHNA and YSLEER. The germline V and J ends were trimmed by 6 bases and 4 bases, with 12 bases remaining between them.

The V gene is TRBV5-8, the J gene TRBJ2-7; a weak D match, TRBD2 (5 bases). The V gene lost 4 bases and the J gene lost 2 bases, with 16 bases spanning the gap. The CDR3 covers 15 residues. Per the germline V gene, CDR1 is SGHTS and CDR2 is YDEGEE. CDR3: CASSPVPGFTYEQYF. In DNA, the CDR3 is TGTGCCAGCAGCCCAGTTCCGGGGTTCACCTACGAGCAGTACTTC.